One sample yielded the 5 T cell receptor beta chains listed below, sequenced in a study of shared clonotypes between healthy human individuals. Some clones are missing from TCRdb's copy, which holds only in-frame ones; the method was immunoSEQ multiplex PCR. This table holds over a million clones, 95% to 99% found once. Sample: naive CD4+ T cells sorted from blood. Subset noted: CD45RA+ positively selected. The source is a man aged 25-45 years in good health.

The chain carries TRBV11-3 and TRBJ1-3, with no clear D. V shed 3 bases and J shed 0 bases, with 6 bases lying between them. The CDR3 loop spans 14 amino acids. The germline CDR1 and CDR2 sequences are SGHNT and YENEEA. As DNA, the CDR3 is TGTGCCAGCAGCTTCAGTAACTCTGGAAACACCATATATTTT. Translated: CASSFSNSGNTIYF.

V and J are TRBV7-8 and TRBJ2-1; 10 nucleotides agree with TRBD2. Germline assignment: CDR1 SGHVS and CDR2 FQNEAQ. The V segment lost 2 bases and the J segment 7 bases; nucleotides outside the gene matches: 17. The CDR3 totals 19 residues. The CDR3 sequence: CASSLKVYKASGSVNEQFF. DNA for the CDR3: TGTGCCAGCAGCTTAAAAGTTTACAAGGCTAGCGGGAGTGTAAATGAGCAGTTCTTC.

As to this clone: The sample holds other DNA sequences that translate to the same CDR3. The chain has TRBV5-1 and TRBJ2-1; 13 bases are shared with TRBD2. Germline lookup yields CDR1 SGHRS and CDR2 YFSETQ. This CDR3 contains 15 residues. V was pared by 3 bases and J by 6 bases, with 3 bases of the junction left unmatched. CDR3 sequence (DNA): TGCGCCAGCAGCTCCGGACTAGCGGGAGCCAATGAGCAGTTCTTC. Its translation is CASSSGLAGANEQFF.

The chain carries TRBV5-1 and TRBJ2-5, with 8 positions matching TRBD1. This CDR3 spans 16 amino acids. With V trimmed by 0 bases and J by 5 bases, 9 bases remained unmatched. Germline CDR1 is SGHRS and CDR2 is YFSETQ. This CDR3 is CASSLAKPGGLETQYF. In DNA form, the CDR3 reads TGCGCCAGCAGCTTGGCTAAGCCAGGGGGCTTGGAGACCCAGTACTTC.

This clone has a single count. The genes are TRBV7-6 and TRBJ2-3, with D possibly matching TRBD2 (6 bases). The CDR3 loop spans 16 amino acids. Trimming removed 1 base at V and 1 base at J, with 12 bases between. CDR1 SGHVS and CDR2 FNYEAQ come from the germline V gene. This CDR3 reads CASSLGGAGRTDTQYF. Here the CDR3 DNA reads TGTGCCAGCAGCTTAGGAGGGGCGGGGCGCACAGATACGCAGTATTTT.